A selection of T cell receptor beta chains follows, all from one sample in a study of OX40 agonist ivuxolimab in advanced cancers. Profiling relied on immunoSEQ multiplex PCR, and the TCRdb table lists in-frame clones only, not all of them. The sample carries about 150,000 clones, roughly 92% recorded once. The input for sequencing was CD4+ or CD8+ T cells sorted from blood, taken in a trial of the OX40 agonist ivuxolimab. The origin of the receptors is an adult with an advanced solid tumor such as melanoma, head and neck, liver or kidney cancer. Both conserved end residues are part of each CDR3. D genes are given only for firm matches. Clone size, where shown, is once, few, many, or a class for clones that have expanded.

abundance	d_gene	j_gene	v_gene	CDR3aa	CDR3nt
-	TRBD1	TRBJ1-2	TRBV5-1	CASSSHPGQGYGYTF	TGCGCCAGCAGTTCGCACCCGGGACAGGGGTATGGCTACACCTTC
-	TRBD2	TRBJ2-3	TRBV5-4	CASSPTHSGGATDTQYF	TGTGCCAGCAGCCCCACCCATAGCGGGGGGGCTACAGATACGCAGTATTTT
-	-	TRBJ1-2	TRBV6-5	CASREGRDPTPTF	TGTGCCAGCAGGGAAGGCCGGGACCCCACGCCCACCTTC
-	TRBD2	TRBJ2-5	TRBV19	CASSIRAGVQETQYF	TGTGCCAGTAGTATTCGAGCGGGGGTGCAAGAGACCCAGTACTTC
-	-	TRBJ1-1	TRBV18	CASSPTTANTEAFF	TGTGCCAGCTCACCGACTACAGCGAACACTGAAGCTTTCTTT
-	TRBD2	TRBJ2-2	TRBV10-3	CAISEASGRINTGELFF	TGTGCCATCAGTGAGGCTAGCGGGAGGATCAACACCGGGGAGCTGTTTTTT
-	TRBD2	TRBJ2-7	TRBV9	CASSPRSGGTTYEQYF	TGTGCCAGCAGCCCCCGAAGTGGCGGGACTACCTACGAGCAGTACTTC
-	-	TRBJ2-1	TRBV14	CASSQGPGVRHGQFF	TGTGCCAGCAGCCAAGGCCCGGGGGTGCGCCACGGGCAGTTCTTC
-	TRBD1	TRBJ1-4	TRBV6-5	CATRDRAHEKLFF	TGTGCCACCAGAGACAGGGCCCATGAAAAACTGTTTTTT
-	-	TRBJ2-7	TRBV5-6	CASSNGRGGHDEQYF	TGTGCCAGCAGCAATGGCAGGGGCGGCCATGACGAGCAGTACTTC
-	-	TRBJ1-5	TRBV11-2	CASSLSLNQPQHF	TGTGCCAGCAGCTTGTCACTGAATCAGCCCCAGCATTTT
once	-	TRBJ2-7	TRBV6-5	CASSYSRTVAYEQYF	TGTGCCAGCAGTTACTCCCGGACAGTGGCCTACGAGCAGTACTTC
-	TRBD1	TRBJ1-2	TRBV9	CASSVATGQGGFGYGYTF	TGTGCCAGCAGCGTAGCTACGGGACAGGGTGGGTTCGGCTATGGCTACACCTTC
-	-	TRBJ2-1	TRBV19	CASSISRGIKGNNEQFF	TGTGCCAGTAGTATATCCAGGGGTATTAAGGGCAACAATGAGCAGTTCTTC
-	-	TRBJ1-4	TRBV4-1	CASSQDRMGAEKLFF	TGCGCCAGCAGCCAAGATCGGATGGGGGCTGAAAAACTGTTTTTT
-	TRBD1	TRBJ2-7	TRBV6-5	CASRYRDRQAYEQYF	TGTGCCAGCAGGTACCGGGACAGACAAGCCTACGAGCAGTACTTC
-	-	TRBJ1-5	TRBV5-5	CASSPRQPADSNQPQHF	TGTGCCAGCAGCCCGCGACAGCCCGCCGATAGCAATCAGCCCCAGCATTTT
-	-	TRBJ1-4	TRBV7-2	CASSLGTVNEKLFF	TGTGCCAGCAGCTTAGGGACAGTGAATGAAAAACTGTTTTTT
-	-	TRBJ1-2	TRBV2	CAGSETPRDGYTF	TGTGCCGGCAGTGAAACCCCCAGGGATGGCTACACCTTC
-	-	TRBJ2-7	TRBV6-5	CASRGGTEWSNEQYF	TGTGCCAGCAGGGGCGGGACAGAATGGTCCAACGAGCAGTACTTC
-	TRBD1	TRBJ1-2	TRBV7-2	CASSPGQGSRYGYTF	TGTGCCAGCAGCCCCGGACAGGGGTCGCGCTATGGCTACACCTTC
-	TRBD2	TRBJ2-3	TRBV9	CASSFPARGGGSDTQYF	TGTGCCAGCAGCTTCCCCGCGCGCGGCGGGGGGTCAGATACGCAGTATTTT
-	-	TRBJ1-1	TRBV5-1	CASRRSPGEGTEAFF	TGCGCCAGCAGACGCTCGCCGGGGGAGGGCACTGAAGCTTTCTTT
few	-	TRBJ1-1	TRBV6-5	CASSVQGWTEAFF	TGTGCCAGCAGTGTACAGGGATGGACTGAAGCTTTCTTT
-	-	TRBJ2-7	TRBV27	CASSPSGAYEQYF	TGTGCCAGCAGTCCCTCCGGAGCCTACGAGCAGTACTTC
-	-	TRBJ1-1	TRBV18	CASSPINGGTEAFF	TGTGCCAGCTCACCTATAAATGGGGGCACTGAAGCTTTCTTT
-	-	TRBJ1-4	TRBV7-9	CASSFSDEKLFF	TGTGCCAGCAGCTTCTCAGATGAAAAACTGTTTTTT
-	-	TRBJ2-7	TRBV5-5	CASSLRWSSYEQYF	TGTGCCAGCAGCTTGCGGTGGAGCTCCTACGAGCAGTACTTC
-	-	TRBJ1-1	TRBV11-2	CASSLGGGGRGAEAFF	TGTGCCAGCAGCTTAGGAGGTGGAGGACGGGGCGCTGAAGCTTTCTTT
-	TRBD1	TRBJ2-5	TRBV5-5	CASSTGQGLAQETQYF	TGTGCCAGCAGCACCGGACAGGGTTTGGCCCAAGAGACCCAGTACTTC
-	TRBD1	TRBJ1-1	TRBV18	CASSPLGDRFTEAFF	TGTGCCAGCTCACCGTTAGGGGACAGGTTCACTGAAGCTTTCTTT
-	TRBD1	TRBJ1-5	TRBV18	CASSPSGGSGQPQHF	TGTGCCAGCTCACCATCAGGGGGATCAGGGCAGCCCCAGCATTTT
-	-	TRBJ1-5	TRBV6-5	CASSYSGQGSQPQHF	TGTGCCAGCAGTTACTCTGGGCAGGGATCTCAGCCCCAGCATTTT
-	-	TRBJ1-2	TRBV5-1	CASSLDGPVGYTF	TGCGCCAGCAGCTTGGACGGACCCGTTGGCTACACCTTC
-	-	TRBJ2-1	TRBV4-1	CASSQAGATYNEQFF	TGCGCCAGCAGCCAAGCGGGTGCTACCTACAATGAGCAGTTCTTC
-	-	TRBJ2-7	TRBV7-2	CASSLGAASTYEQYF	TGTGCCAGCAGCTTAGGGGCAGCCTCCACCTACGAGCAGTACTTC
-	-	TRBJ2-7	TRBV5-4	CASSLKGGTYEQYF	TGTGCCAGCAGCTTAAAGGGGGGGACCTACGAGCAGTACTTC
-	TRBD1	TRBJ2-2	TRBV10-2	CASRGTGNTGELFF	TGCGCCAGCAGGGGGACAGGGAACACCGGGGAGCTGTTTTTT
-	-	TRBJ2-2	TRBV6-5	CASSYQGSNTGELFF	TGTGCCAGCAGTTACCAGGGGTCGAACACCGGGGAGCTGTTTTTT
-	TRBD1	TRBJ1-3	TRBV18	CASSPATGGPGNTIYF	TGTGCCAGCTCACCCGCGACAGGGGGCCCCGGAAACACCATATATTTT
-	-	TRBJ2-2	TRBV7-6	CASSLRVSYTGELFF	TGTGCCAGCAGCTTAAGAGTCAGCTACACCGGGGAGCTGTTTTTT
-	-	TRBJ2-3	TRBV4-2	CASAPGGRWGVSTDTQYF	TGTGCCAGCGCCCCAGGGGGGCGATGGGGGGTAAGCACAGATACGCAGTATTTT
-	-	TRBJ2-7	TRBV6-5	CASSYSRPALAYEQYF	TGTGCCAGCAGTTACTCGAGGCCAGCCCTTGCCTACGAGCAGTACTTC
-	TRBD1	TRBJ1-5	TRBV19	CASSIDREWNQPQHF	TGTGCCAGTAGTATCGACAGGGAGTGGAATCAGCCCCAGCATTTT
-	TRBD2	TRBJ2-1	TRBV11-1	CASSLVRASGGYNEQFF	TGTGCCAGCAGCTTAGTACGGGCTAGCGGGGGGTACAATGAGCAGTTCTTC
-	TRBD2	TRBJ2-1	TRBV7-3	CASSFLSSGVYNEQFF	TGTGCCAGCAGCTTCCTTAGTAGCGGGGTCTACAATGAGCAGTTCTTC
-	-	TRBJ2-7	TRBV11-2	CASSLTRQNEQYF	TGTGCCAGCAGCTTAACCCGACAAAACGAGCAGTACTTC
-	TRBD1	TRBJ2-7	TRBV5-1	CASSLNGQGRGEQYF	TGCGCCAGCAGCTTAAACGGACAGGGTAGGGGCGAGCAGTACTTC
-	TRBD1	TRBJ1-2	TRBV5-6	CASSFWTGPYGYTF	TGTGCCAGCAGCTTCTGGACAGGGCCCTATGGCTACACCTTC
-	-	TRBJ2-2	TRBV5-1	CASKVGEGTGELFF	TGCGCCAGCAAGGTGGGCGAGGGCACCGGGGAGCTGTTTTTT
-	TRBD1	TRBJ1-1	TRBV4-3	CASSQSNRGPNTEAFF	TGCGCCAGCAGCCAATCGAACAGGGGGCCTAACACTGAAGCTTTCTTT
-	-	TRBJ2-2	TRBV10-1	CASSEGNGELFF	TGCGCCAGCAGTGAGGGTAACGGGGAGCTGTTTTTT
-	-	TRBJ2-7	TRBV19	CASSSWTGLQQYF	TGTGCCAGTAGTTCCTGGACTGGATTACAGCAGTACTTC
-	TRBD2	TRBJ2-2	TRBV28	CASSPVAGGPTGELFF	TGTGCCAGCAGTCCGGTAGCGGGAGGGCCCACCGGGGAGCTGTTTTTT